This TCR beta chain came from a study of CD8+ T cells in alopecia areata. On the study more broadly: Treatment with tofacitinib (6 to 18 months) was followed by 6 months off drug.

General study points: Lesional scalp, notably in alopecia totalis/universalis, had clonality above that of normal scalp. Only a single nonresponder existed, so baseline CD8+ expansion links stay unclear. Mice showed TCR sharing more clearly than patients did, possibly owing to HLA.

The CDR3 extends over 14 amino acids. The V end lost 0 bases, the J end lost 8 bases, and 11 bases lay between the germline ends. Germline values: CDR1 SNHLY, CDR2 FYNNEI. Sequencing used cDNA as its template, made by extracting RNA and reverse transcribing it. Method: immunoSEQ multiplex PCR; TCRdb's copy keeps in-frame clones and lacks some. The sample has about 200,000 clones, around two fifths seen once. In the case of this clone: Its antigen is not known.

Treatment here: oral pan-JAK inhibitor, 5-10 mg twice daily. The sequence derives from a human donor with alopecia areata. The sample consisted of CD4+ T cells sorted from blood, taken around week 30, from a patient treated with tofacitinib. The J gene is TRBJ2-4, the V gene TRBV2; a possible D gene is TRBD2 (6 bases). In DNA, the CDR3 is TGTGCCAGCAGTGAAGCTTGGGGCGGGGACATTCAGTACTTC. This encodes CASSEAWGGDIQYF.